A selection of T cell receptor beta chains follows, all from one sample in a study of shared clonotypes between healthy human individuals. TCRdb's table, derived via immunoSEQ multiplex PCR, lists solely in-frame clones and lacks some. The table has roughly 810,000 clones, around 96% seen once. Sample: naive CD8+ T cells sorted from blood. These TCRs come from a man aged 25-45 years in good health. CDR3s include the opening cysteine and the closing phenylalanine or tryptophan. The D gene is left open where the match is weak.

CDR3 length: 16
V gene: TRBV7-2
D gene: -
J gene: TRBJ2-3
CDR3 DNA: TGTGCCAGCAGCTTAGTAGACAGGCGGGACACAGATACGCAGTATTTT
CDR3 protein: CASSLVDRRDTDTQYF

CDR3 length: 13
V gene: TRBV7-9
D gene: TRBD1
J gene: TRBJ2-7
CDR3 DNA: TGTGCCAGCAGCGGACAGGGAGCCTACGAGCAGTACTTC
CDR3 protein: CASSGQGAYEQYF

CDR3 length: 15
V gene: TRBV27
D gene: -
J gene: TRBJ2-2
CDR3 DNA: TGTGCCAGCAGTTTATCCGACGGCCTCACCGGGGAGCTGTTTTTT
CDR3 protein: CASSLSDGLTGELFF

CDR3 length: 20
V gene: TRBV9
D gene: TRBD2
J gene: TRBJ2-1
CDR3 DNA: TGTGCCAGCAGCGATACCCCGGGACTAGCGGGAGAAAGCTCCTACAATGAGCAGTTCTTC
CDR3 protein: CASSDTPGLAGESSYNEQFF

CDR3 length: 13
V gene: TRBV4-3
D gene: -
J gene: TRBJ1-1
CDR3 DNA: TGCGCCAGCAGCCTCGGCATGAACACTGAAGCTTTCTTT
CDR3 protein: CASSLGMNTEAFF

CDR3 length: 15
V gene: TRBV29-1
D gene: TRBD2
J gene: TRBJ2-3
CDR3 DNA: TGCAGCGTTGGGGGGATCAGCGGGAGTGCAGATACGCAGTATTTT
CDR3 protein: CSVGGISGSADTQYF

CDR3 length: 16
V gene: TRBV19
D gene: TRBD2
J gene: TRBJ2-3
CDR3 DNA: TGTGCCAGTAGTATAAGCGGGCTAGCGGGAGAAGATACGCAGTATTTT
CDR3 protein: CASSISGLAGEDTQYF

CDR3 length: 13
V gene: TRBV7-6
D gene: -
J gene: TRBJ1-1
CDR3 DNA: TGTGCCAGCAGCTTAGGGTGGAACACTGAAGCTTTCTTT
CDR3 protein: CASSLGWNTEAFF

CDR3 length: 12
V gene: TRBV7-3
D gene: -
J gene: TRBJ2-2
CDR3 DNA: TGTGCCAGCAGCTTATTCGCCGGGGAGCTGTTTTTT
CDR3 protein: CASSLFAGELFF

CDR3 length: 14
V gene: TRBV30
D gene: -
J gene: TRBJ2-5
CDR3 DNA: TGTGCCTGGAGCCCAGTTCGGTTAGGAGAGACCCAGTACTTC
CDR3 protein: CAWSPVRLGETQYF